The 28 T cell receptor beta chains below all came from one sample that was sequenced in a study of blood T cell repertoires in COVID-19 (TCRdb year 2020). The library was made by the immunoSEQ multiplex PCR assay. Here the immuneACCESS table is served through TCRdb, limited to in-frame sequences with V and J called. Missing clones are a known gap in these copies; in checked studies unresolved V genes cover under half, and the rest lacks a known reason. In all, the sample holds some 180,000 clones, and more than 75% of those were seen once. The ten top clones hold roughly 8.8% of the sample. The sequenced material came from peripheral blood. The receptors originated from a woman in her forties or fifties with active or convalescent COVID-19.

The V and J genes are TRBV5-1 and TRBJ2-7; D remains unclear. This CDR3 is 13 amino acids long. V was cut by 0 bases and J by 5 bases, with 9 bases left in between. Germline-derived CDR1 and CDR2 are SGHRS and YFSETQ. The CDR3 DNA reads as TGCGCCAGCAGCTTGGCACGCGCCGACGAGCAGTACTTC. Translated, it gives CASSLARADEQYF.

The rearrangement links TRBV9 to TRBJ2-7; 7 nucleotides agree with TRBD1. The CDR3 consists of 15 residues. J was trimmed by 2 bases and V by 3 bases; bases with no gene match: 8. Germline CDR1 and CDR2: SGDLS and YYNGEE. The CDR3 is CASSAAGTETYEQYF. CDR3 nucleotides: TGTGCCAGCAGCGCGGCCGGGACAGAGACCTACGAGCAGTACTTC.

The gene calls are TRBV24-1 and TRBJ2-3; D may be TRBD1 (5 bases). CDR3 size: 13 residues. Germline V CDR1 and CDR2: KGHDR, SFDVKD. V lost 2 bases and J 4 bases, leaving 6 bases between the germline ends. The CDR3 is CATSDSTADTQYF. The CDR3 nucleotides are TGTGCCACCAGTGATTCGACAGCAGATACGCAGTATTTT.

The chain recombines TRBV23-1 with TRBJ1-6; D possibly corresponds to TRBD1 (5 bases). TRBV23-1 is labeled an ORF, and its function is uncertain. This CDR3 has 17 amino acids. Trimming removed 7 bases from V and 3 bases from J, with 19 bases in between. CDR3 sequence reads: CASTPTGGRDYNSPLHF. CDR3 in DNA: TGCGCCAGCACCCCCACGGGGGGACGGGACTATAATTCACCCCTCCACTTT.

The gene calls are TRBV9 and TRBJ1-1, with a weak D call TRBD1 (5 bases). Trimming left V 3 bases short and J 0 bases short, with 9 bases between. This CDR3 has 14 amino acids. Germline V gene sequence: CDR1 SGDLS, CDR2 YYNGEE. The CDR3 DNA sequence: TGTGCCAGCAGCGGGGGCGTCGTGAACACTGAAGCTTTCTTT. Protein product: CASSGGVVNTEAFF.

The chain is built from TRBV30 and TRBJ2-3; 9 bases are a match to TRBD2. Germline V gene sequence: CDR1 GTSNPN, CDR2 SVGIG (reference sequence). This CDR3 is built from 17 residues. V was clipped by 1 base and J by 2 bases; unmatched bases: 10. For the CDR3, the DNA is TGTGCCTGGAGTGCCCCGCGACTAGCGGACTCCACAGATACGCAGTATTTT. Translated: CAWSAPRLADSTDTQYF.

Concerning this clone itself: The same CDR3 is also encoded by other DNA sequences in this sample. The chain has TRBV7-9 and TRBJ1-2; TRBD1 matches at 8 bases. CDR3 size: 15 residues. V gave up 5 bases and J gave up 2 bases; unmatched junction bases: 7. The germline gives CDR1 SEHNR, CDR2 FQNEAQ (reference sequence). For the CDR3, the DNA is TGTGCCAGCAGCCAAGGACAGGGTGGAAACTATGGCTACACCTTC. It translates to CASSQGQGGNYGYTF.

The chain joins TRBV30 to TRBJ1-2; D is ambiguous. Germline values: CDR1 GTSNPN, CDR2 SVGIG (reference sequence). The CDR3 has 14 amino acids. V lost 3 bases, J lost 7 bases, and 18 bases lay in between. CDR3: CAWRIGETPSGYTF. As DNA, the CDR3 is TGTGCCTGGAGAATCGGGGAGACCCCGAGTGGCTACACCTTC.

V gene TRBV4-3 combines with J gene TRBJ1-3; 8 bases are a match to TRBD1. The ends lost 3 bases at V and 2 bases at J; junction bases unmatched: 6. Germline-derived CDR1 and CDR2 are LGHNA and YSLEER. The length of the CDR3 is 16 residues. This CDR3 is CASSQNQGAAGNTIYF. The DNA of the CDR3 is TGCGCCAGCAGCCAGAACCAGGGGGCGGCTGGAAACACCATATATTTT.

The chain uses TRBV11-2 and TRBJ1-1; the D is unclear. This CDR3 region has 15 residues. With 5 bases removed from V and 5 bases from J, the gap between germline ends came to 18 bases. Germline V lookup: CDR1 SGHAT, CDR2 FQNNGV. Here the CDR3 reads CASSPSLSPGTEAFF. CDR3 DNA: TGTGCCAGCAGCCCCTCATTGTCTCCGGGTACTGAAGCTTTCTTT.

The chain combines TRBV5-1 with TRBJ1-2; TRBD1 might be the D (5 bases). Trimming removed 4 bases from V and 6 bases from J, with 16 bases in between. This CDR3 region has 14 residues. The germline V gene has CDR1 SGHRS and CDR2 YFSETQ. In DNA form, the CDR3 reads TGCGCCAGCAGCGCCCTCCGGGGGAGTGATGGCTACACCTTC. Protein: CASSALRGSDGYTF.

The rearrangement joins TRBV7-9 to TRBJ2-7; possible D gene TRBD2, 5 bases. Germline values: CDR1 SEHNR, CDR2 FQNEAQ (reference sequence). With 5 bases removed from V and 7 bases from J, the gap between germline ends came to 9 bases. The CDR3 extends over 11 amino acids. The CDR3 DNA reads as TGTGCCAGCAGCCCCCGGACTGAGCAGTACTTC. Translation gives CASSPRTEQYF.

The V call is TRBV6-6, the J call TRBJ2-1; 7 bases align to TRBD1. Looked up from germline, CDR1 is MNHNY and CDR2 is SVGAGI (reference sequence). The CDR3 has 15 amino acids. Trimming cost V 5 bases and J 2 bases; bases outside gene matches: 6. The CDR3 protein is CASSGDRVPYNEQFF. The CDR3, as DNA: TGTGCCAGCAGTGGAGACAGGGTGCCCTACAATGAGCAGTTCTTC.

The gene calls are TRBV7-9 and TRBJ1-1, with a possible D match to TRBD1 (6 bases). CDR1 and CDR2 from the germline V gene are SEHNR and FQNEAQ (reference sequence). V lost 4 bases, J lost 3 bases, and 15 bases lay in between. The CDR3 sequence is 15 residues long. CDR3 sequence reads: CASSSAGASYTEAFF. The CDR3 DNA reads TGTGCCAGCAGCTCCGCAGGGGCATCCTACACTGAAGCTTTCTTT.

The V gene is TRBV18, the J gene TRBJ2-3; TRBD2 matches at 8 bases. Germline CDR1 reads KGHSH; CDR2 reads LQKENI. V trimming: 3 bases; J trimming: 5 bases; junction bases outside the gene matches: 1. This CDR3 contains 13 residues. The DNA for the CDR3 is TGTGCCAGCTCACCCAGCGGGGGAGATACGCAGTATTTT. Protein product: CASSPSGGDTQYF.

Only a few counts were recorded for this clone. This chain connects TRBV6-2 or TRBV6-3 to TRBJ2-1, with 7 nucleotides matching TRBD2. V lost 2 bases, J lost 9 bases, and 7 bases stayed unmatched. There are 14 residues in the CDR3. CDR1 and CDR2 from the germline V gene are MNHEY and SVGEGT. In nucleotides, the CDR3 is TGTGCCAGCAGTTACGGGAGGGCGGAGGGTGAGCAGTTCTTC. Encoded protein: CASSYGRAEGEQFF.

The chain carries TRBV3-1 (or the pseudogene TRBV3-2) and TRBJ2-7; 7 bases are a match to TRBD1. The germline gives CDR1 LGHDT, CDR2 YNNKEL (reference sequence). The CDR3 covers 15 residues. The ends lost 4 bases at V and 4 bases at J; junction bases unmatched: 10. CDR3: CASSPHDRVAYEQYF. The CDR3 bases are TGTGCCAGCAGCCCCCACGACAGGGTAGCTTACGAGCAGTACTTC.

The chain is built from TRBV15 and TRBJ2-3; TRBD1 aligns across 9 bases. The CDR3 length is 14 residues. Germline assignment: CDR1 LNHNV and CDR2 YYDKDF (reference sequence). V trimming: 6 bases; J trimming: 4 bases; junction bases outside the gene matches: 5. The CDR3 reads CATRQGAISDTQYF. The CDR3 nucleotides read TGTGCCACCAGACAGGGGGCGATATCAGATACGCAGTATTTT.

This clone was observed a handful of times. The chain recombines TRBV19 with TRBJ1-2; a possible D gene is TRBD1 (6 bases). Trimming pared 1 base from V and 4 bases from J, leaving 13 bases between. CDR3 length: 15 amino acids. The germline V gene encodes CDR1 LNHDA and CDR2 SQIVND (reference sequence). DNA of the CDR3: TGTGCCAGTAGTATAGCCTCTGGACAGAGCTATGGCTACACCTTC. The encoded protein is CASSIASGQSYGYTF.

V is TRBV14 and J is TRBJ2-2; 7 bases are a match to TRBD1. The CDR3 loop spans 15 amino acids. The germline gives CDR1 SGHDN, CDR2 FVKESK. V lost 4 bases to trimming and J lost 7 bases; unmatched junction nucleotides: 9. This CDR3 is CASSPTQGRGGELFF. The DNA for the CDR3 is TGTGCCAGCAGCCCAACACAGGGGAGAGGCGGGGAGCTGTTTTTT.

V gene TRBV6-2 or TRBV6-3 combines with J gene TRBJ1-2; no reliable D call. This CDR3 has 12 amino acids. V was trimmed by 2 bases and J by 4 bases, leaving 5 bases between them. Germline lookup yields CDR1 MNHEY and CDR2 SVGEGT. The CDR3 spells CASSYTGYGYTF. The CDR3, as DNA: TGTGCCAGCAGTTACACCGGCTATGGCTACACCTTC.

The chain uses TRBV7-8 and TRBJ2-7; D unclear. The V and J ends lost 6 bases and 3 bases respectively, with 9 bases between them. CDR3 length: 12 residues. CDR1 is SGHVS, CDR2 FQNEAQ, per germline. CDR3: CASRDSVYEQYF. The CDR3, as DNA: TGTGCCAGCAGAGATTCGGTCTACGAGCAGTACTTC.

CDR3 bases: TGTGCCAGTAGTCACAGGGTCTATGGCTACACCTTC. Its protein is CASSHRVYGYTF. The chain couples TRBV19 to TRBJ1-2, with D possibly matching TRBD1 (6 bases). Trimming left V 5 bases short and J 4 bases short, with 8 bases between. This CDR3 is 12 amino acids long. CDR1 is LNHDA and CDR2 is SQIVND in the germline V gene (reference sequence).

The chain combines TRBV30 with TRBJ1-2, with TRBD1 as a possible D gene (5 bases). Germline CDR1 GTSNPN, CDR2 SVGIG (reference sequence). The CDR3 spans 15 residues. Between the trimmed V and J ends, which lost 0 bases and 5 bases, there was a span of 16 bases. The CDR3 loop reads CAWSVPSGTTYGYTF. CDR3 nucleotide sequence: TGTGCCTGGAGTGTACCTTCAGGGACTACGTATGGCTACACCTTC.

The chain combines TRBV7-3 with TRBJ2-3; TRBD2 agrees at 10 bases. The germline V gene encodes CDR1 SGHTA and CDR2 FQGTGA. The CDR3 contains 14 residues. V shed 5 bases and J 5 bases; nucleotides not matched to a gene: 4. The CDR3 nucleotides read TGTGCCAGCAGCAGCGGGGGGGCAATAGATACGCAGTATTTT. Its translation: CASSSGGAIDTQYF.

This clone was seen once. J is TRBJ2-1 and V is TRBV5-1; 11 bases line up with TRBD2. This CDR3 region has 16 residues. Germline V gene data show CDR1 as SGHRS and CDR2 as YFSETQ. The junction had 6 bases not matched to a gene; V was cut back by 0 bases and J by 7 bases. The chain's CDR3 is CASSLDSGGAENEQFF. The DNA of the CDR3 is TGCGCCAGCAGCTTGGATAGCGGGGGGGCCGAGAATGAGCAGTTCTTC.

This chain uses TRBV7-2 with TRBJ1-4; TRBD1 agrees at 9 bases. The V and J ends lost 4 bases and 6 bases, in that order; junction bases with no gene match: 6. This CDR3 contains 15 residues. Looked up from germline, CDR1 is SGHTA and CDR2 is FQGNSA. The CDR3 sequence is CASSSNTGGHEKLFF. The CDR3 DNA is TGTGCCAGCAGCTCCAACACAGGGGGCCATGAAAAACTGTTTTTT. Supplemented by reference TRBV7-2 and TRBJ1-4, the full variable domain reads GAGVSQSPSNKVTEKGKDVELRCDPISGHTALYWYRQSLGQGLEFLIYFQGNSAPDKSGLPSDRFSAERTGGSVSTLTIQRTQQEDSAVYLCASSSNTGGHEKLFFGSGTQLSVL.

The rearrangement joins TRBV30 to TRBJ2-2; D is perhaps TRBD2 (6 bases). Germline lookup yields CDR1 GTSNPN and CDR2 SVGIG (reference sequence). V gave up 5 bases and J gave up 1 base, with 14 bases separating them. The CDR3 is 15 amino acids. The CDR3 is CAWVAVPGNTGELFF. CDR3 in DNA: TGTGCCTGGGTAGCGGTCCCAGGGAACACCGGGGAGCTGTTTTTT. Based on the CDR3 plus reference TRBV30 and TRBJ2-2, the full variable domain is SQTIHQWPATLVQPVGSPLSLECTVEGTSNPNLYWYRQAAGRGLQLLFYSVGIGQISSEVPQNLSASRPQDRQFILSSKKLLLSDSGFYLCAWVAVPGNTGELFFGEGSRLTVL.